This T cell receptor (beta chain) is from a study of blood T cell repertoires in COVID-19. Germline values: CDR1 SEHNR, CDR2 FQNEAQ (reference sequence). V shed 5 bases, J shed 1 base, and the junction held 15 bases outside the gene matches. CDR3 length: 18 amino acids. The assay was immunoSEQ multiplex PCR, and TCRdb's table has in-frame clones only and misses some. The sample lists about 60,000 clones; 65% to 90% were seen once. This rearrangement joins TRBV7-9 to TRBJ2-3; 7 bases are shared with TRBD2. This TCR was recovered from a man aged 55-75 years with acute or convalescent COVID-19. The sequenced material came from peripheral blood. The chain's CDR3 is CASSPISGRSIGTDTQYF. CDR3 bases: TGTGCCAGCAGCCCCATTAGCGGGCGGTCTATCGGCACAGATACGCAGTATTTT.